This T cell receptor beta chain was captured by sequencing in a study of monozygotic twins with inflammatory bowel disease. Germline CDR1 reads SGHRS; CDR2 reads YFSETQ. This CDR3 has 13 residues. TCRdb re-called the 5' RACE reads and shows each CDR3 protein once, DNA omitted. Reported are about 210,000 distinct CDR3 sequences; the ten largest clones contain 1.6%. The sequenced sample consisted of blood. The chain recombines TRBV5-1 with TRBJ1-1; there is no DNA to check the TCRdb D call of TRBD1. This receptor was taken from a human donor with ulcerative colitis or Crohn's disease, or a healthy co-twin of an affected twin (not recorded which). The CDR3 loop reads CASSRWGADEAFF. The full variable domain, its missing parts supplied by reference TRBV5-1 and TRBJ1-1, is KAGVTQTPRYLIKTRGQQVTLSCSPISGHRSVSWYQQTPGQGLQFLFEYFSETQRNKGNFPGRFSGRQFSNSRSEMNVSTLELGDSALYLCASSRWGADEAFFGQGTRLTVV.